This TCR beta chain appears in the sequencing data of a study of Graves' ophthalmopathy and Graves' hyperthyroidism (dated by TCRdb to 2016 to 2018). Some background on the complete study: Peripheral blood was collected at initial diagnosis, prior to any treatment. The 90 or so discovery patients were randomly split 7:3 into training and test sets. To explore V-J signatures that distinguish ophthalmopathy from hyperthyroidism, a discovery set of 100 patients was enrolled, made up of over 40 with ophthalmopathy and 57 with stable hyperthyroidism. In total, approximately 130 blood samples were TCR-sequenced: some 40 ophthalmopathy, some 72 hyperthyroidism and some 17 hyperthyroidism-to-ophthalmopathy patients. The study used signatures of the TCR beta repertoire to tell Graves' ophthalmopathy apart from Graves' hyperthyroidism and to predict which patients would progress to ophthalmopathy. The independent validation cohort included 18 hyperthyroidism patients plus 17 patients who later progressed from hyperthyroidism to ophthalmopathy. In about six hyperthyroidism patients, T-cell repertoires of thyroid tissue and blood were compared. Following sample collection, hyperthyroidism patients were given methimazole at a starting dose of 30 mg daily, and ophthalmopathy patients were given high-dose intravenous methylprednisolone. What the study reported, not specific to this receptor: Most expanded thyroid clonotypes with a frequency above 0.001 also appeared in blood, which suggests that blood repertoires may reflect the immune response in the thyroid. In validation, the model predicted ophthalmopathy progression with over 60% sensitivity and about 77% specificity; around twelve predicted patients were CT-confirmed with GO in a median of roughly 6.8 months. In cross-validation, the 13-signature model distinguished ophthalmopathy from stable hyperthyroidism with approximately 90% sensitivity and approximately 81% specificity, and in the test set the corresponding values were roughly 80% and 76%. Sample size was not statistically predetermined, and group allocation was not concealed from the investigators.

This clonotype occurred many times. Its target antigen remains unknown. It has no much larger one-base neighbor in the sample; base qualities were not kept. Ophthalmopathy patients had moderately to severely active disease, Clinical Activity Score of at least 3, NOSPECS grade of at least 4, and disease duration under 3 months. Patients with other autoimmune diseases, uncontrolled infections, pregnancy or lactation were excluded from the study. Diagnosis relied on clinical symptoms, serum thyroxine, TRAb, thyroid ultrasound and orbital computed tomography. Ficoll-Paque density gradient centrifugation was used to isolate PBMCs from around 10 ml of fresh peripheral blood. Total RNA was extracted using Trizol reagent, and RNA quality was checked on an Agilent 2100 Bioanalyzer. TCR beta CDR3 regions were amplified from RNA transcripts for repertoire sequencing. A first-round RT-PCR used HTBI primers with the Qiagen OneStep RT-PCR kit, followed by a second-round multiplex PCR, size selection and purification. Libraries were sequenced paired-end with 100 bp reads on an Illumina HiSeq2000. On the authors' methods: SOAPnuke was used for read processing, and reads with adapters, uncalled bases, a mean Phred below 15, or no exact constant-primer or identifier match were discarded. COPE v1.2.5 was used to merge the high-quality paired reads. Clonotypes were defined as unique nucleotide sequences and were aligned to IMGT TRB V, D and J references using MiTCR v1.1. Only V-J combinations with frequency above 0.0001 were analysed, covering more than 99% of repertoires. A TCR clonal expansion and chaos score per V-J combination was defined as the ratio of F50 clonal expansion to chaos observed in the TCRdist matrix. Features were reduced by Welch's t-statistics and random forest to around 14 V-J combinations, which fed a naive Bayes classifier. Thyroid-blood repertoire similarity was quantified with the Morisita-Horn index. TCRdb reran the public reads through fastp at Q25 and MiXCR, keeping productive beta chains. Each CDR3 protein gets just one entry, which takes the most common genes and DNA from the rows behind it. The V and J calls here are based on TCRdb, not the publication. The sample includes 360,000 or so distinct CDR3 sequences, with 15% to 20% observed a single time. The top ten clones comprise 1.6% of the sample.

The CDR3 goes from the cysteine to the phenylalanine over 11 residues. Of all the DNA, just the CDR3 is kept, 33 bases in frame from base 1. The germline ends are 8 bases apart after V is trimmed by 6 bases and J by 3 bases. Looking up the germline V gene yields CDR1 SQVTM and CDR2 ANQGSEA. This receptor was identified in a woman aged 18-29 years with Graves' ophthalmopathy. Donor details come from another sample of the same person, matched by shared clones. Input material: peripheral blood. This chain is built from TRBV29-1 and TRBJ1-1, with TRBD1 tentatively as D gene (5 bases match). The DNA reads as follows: TGCAGCGTCCAGGGCGACACTGAAGCTTTCTTT. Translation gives CSVQGDTEAFF.